In its sample, the clone carrying this T cell receptor (beta chain) was seen a few times. Its antigen is not identified. This record comes from a study of cytomegalovirus exposure and HLA in healthy donors. Study-level results: Later on, an analysis showed TCR association rates differing by HLA locus, with DRB1 the most and HLA-C the fewest. On later analysis, the bulk of CMV-associated TCR beta chains appeared to be HLA-restricted. Immune exposure was documented only through CMV serostatus. Investigators reported 150 to 200 TCR beta chains as tied to cytomegalovirus.

Trimming stripped 3 bases from V and 5 bases from J, with 13 bases between. The CDR3 consists of 14 residues. Germline V gives CDR1 ENHRY, CDR2 SYGVKD. The PCR used 60 Vbeta and 13 Jbeta primers. Sequencing was performed with immunoSEQ multiplex PCR; in TCRdb, only in-frame clones are kept and a portion is missing. This sample carries roughly 180,000 clones, 9.5% of them seen once, and the ten largest clones take over 1%. The sequence came from a woman aged 30 to 39 in good health and CMV-seropositive. The chain couples TRBV10-3 to TRBJ2-5; tentative D call: TRBD1 (5 bases). The sequenced material came from PBMCs. CDR3 nucleotides: TGTGCCATCAGTGATAGGGCAAAGGGGGAGACCCAGTACTTC. It is translated as CAISDRAKGETQYF.